The present T cell receptor (beta chain) was sequenced within a study of early T cells in non-severe SARS-CoV-2 infection. Looking at the study overall: Sequenced material consisted of bulk RNA (from unsorted whole blood), and chains were unpaired. Study-wide points: Comparison of clonotypes with VDJdb favored anti-spike CD8 responses while missing private and CD4 specificities.

Researchers tagged individual cDNA molecules with unique molecular identifiers. MiXCR was run by TCRdb on the 5' RACE reads, yielding one entry per CDR3 protein. The data hold fewer than 110,000 distinct CDR3 sequences, with 11% observed a single time. This clonotype was counted at least ten times. Its specificity is unknown. This TCR derives from an adult who was a healthcare worker with PCR-confirmed SARS-CoV-2 infection or an uninfected control (not recorded which). Material for sequencing was whole blood.

CDR3 loop: CSADRGNTIYF. As DNA, the CDR3 is TGCAGTGCGGACAGGGGAAACACCATATATTTT. The chain is built from TRBV20-1 and TRBJ1-3; 7 nucleotides match TRBD1. CDR1 and CDR2 from the germline V gene are DFQATT and SNEGSKA (reference sequence). The CDR3 length is 11 residues. Trimming cost V 6 bases and J 4 bases; bases outside gene matches: 0.